This T cell receptor (beta chain) stems from a study of neurological immune-mediated disorders. Overall study findings and caveats: It was the repertoires of 18 of 34 multiple sclerosis patients that phylogenetic grouping placed in one related-CDR3 cluster, which is a possible signature.

The cell input for sorted libraries was about a million, and those cells were CD4+ or CD8+ T cells. As to this clonotype: Its antigen remains unidentified.

Using its own MiXCR run on the 5' RACE reads, TCRdb lists one record per CDR3 protein. The profile covers some 19,000 distinct CDR3 sequences, with 17% appearing a single time and 6.5% to 9.5% taken by the ten largest. This TCR came from a woman aged 18-30 years with multiple sclerosis. The specimen was CD8+ T cells from blood.

The CDR3 sequence: CASSLRPPVEQYF. In DNA, the CDR3 is TGTGCCAGCAGTTTGAGACCGCCGGTTGAGCAGTACTTC. The chain has TRBV12-3 or TRBV12-4 and TRBJ2-7, with unresolved D. V lost 3 bases and J 7 bases, leaving 13 bases between the germline ends. The CDR3 is made up of 13 amino acids.